This is a list of T cell receptor beta chains from one sample in a study of blood T cell repertoires in COVID-19. The protocol was immunoSEQ multiplex PCR, while the TCRdb copy is restricted to in-frame clones and leaves out a portion. The repertoire includes 90,000 or so clones, roughly nine tenths of them detected once, and under 3.5% sits in the top ten. The sample comprised peripheral blood. The receptors come from a woman in her 70s with acute or convalescent COVID-19. Both conserved end residues are part of each CDR3. A D gene is named only where the DNA matches it firmly. Clone sizes are given selectively: once, few, many, or a class where the clone is expanded.

j_call v_call d_call clone_size cdr3_aa cdr3_nt
TRBJ2-1 TRBV3-1/TRBV3-2 TRBD1 NA CASSPPGGAYNEQFF TGTGCCAGCAGCCCCCCAGGGGGCGCTTACAATGAGCAGTTCTTC
TRBJ1-5 TRBV6-6 NA NA CASSFGRGSNQPQHF TGTGCCAGCAGTTTTGGGAGGGGTAGCAATCAGCCCCAGCATTTT
TRBJ2-7 TRBV7-9 TRBD2 few CASSIRTSGSFEQYF TGTGCCAGCAGCATCCGGACTAGCGGGAGTTTTGAGCAGTACTTC
TRBJ2-3 TRBV5-1 TRBD1 NA CASSWGQLDTQYF TGCGCCAGCAGCTGGGGACAGTTAGATACGCAGTATTTT
TRBJ2-2 TRBV13 NA NA CASSPGITFGTGELFF TGTGCCAGCAGCCCCGGGATCACCTTTGGCACCGGGGAGCTGTTTTTT
TRBJ1-1 TRBV30 NA NA CAWSIGQRSAEAFF TGTGCCTGGAGTATCGGACAGCGGTCTGCTGAAGCTTTCTTT
TRBJ1-1 TRBV6-6 NA NA CASTLTGGYTEAFF TGTGCCAGCACCCTTACGGGGGGGTACACTGAAGCTTTCTTT
TRBJ2-5 TRBV11-3 NA NA CASSRSGQIQETQYF TGTGCCAGCAGTCGAAGCGGGCAGATCCAAGAGACCCAGTACTTC
TRBJ1-2 TRBV5-1 NA NA CASSLGRQLMGANYGYTF TGCGCCAGCAGCTTGGGTCGGCAGCTCATGGGAGCTAACTATGGCTACACCTTC
TRBJ2-1 TRBV29-1 TRBD2 NA CSGGTSGYNEQFF TGCAGCGGAGGGACTAGCGGATACAATGAGCAGTTCTTC
TRBJ1-4 TRBV7-9 NA NA CASSRRNDRLNEKLFF TGTGCCAGCAGCCGTAGGAACGACAGACTTAATGAAAAACTGTTTTTT
TRBJ2-1 TRBV5-1 TRBD2 NA CASSLGTSGANEQFF TGCGCCAGCAGCCTCGGGACTAGCGGAGCCAATGAGCAGTTCTTC
TRBJ2-7 TRBV28 NA NA CASSPSAGISYEQYF TGTGCCAGCAGTCCGTCCGCGGGAATCTCCTACGAGCAGTACTTC
TRBJ1-5 TRBV6-5 TRBD1 NA CASSYTGQGQPQHF TGTGCCAGCAGTTACACCGGACAGGGTCAGCCCCAGCATTTT